The 15 T cell receptor beta chains listed next were all sequenced from one sample in a study of PD-L1 blockade in urothelial cancer (dated by TCRdb to 2017 to 2019). This sample's time point label indicates: peripheral blood 6 weeks after treatment start. The library relied on the immunoSEQ multiplex PCR assay. TCRdb carries this immuneACCESS record with in-frame sequences only. Its versions omit some clonotypes, under half of them owing to an unresolved V gene in the studies checked, with the rest unexplained. The sample profile shows some 110,000 clones; 80% to 95% of them were found once. The ten largest clones represent under 5% of the sample. The specimen comprised PBMCs, sampled around atezolizumab (anti-PD-L1) treatment. The receptors were gathered from a man between 60 and 70 years old with urothelial cancer.

CDR3 coding DNA: TGTGCCAGCAGTCCGGACAGGACCCGAAAGACCCAGTACTTC. Translating it yields CASSPDRTRKTQYF. V and J are TRBV6-5 and TRBJ2-5; TRBD1 agrees at 7 bases. The V gene end was trimmed by 5 bases and the J gene end by 6 bases; junction bases not matched to a gene: 9. CDR3 length: 14 residues. Germline V gene data show CDR1 as MNHEY and CDR2 as SVGAGI.

The CDR3 reads CSVKTGLASYEQYF. The CDR3 nucleotides read TGCAGCGTAAAAACGGGACTAGCGAGTTACGAGCAGTACTTC. The J gene is TRBJ2-7, the V gene TRBV29-1, with 10 bases lining up with TRBD2. The CDR3 covers 14 residues. Germline V gene lookup returns CDR1 SQVTM and CDR2 ANQGSEA. The V gene end was trimmed by 6 bases and the J gene end by 4 bases; junction bases not matched to a gene: 9.

This clone came up once. This chain uses TRBV7-2 with TRBJ2-6; 8 bases line up with TRBD1. The V and J ends lost 4 bases and 2 bases, in that order; junction bases with no gene match: 13. The CDR3 has 19 residues. CDR1 and CDR2 from the germline V gene are SGHTA and FQGNSA. The CDR3 loop reads CASSSLPGQGGAGANVLTF. DNA for the CDR3: TGTGCCAGCAGCTCCTTACCCGGACAGGGAGGTGCTGGGGCCAACGTCCTGACTTTC.

The rearrangement links TRBV2 to TRBJ2-2; D is perhaps TRBD2 (6 bases). The CDR3 is 16 amino acids. Trimming stripped 5 bases from V and 0 bases from J, with 13 bases between. Germline V gene data show CDR1 as SNHLY and CDR2 as FYNNEI. CDR3 DNA sequence: TGTGCCAGCAGTCTTCGTGGGGGGACGAACACCGGGGAGCTGTTTTTT. Residues: CASSLRGGTNTGELFF.

The chain carries TRBV7-3 and TRBJ2-1, with D possibly TRBD1 on 6 matching bases. CDR3 length: 14 amino acids. Germline V gene sequence: CDR1 SGHTA, CDR2 FQGTGA. V lost 5 bases to trimming and J lost 1 base, with 9 bases between them. CDR3 nucleotides: TGTGCCAGCAGCATTAGGGGGTCCTACAATGAGCAGTTCTTC. This encodes CASSIRGSYNEQFF.

The V call is TRBV18, the J call TRBJ1-2; 8 nucleotides match TRBD1. Germline V gives CDR1 KGHSH, CDR2 LQKENI. The CDR3 has 18 residues. V lost 0 bases to trimming and J lost 4 bases; unmatched junction nucleotides: 13. CDR3 nucleotide sequence: TGTGCCAGCTCACCACCGATAGGAGACAGGGGCGAAGGCTATGGCTACACCTTC. Its protein is CASSPPIGDRGEGYGYTF. The full variable domain, completed using reference TRBV18 and TRBJ1-2, is NAGVMQNPRHLVRRRGQEARLRCSPMKGHSHVYWYRQLPEEGLKFMVYLQKENIIDESGMPKERFSAEFPKEGPSILRIQQVVRGDSAAYFCASSPPIGDRGEGYGYTFGSGTRLTVV.

The V gene is TRBV11-3, the J gene TRBJ2-2; 9 bases agree with TRBD2. This CDR3 has 17 amino acids. Germline V gene lookup returns CDR1 SGHNT and CDR2 YENEEA. J was trimmed by 2 bases and V by 0 bases; bases with no gene match: 4. The CDR3 DNA follows: TGTGCCAGCAGCTTAGATAGCGGGAGCGACAACACCGGGGAGCTGTTTTTT. Its protein is CASSLDSGSDNTGELFF.

J is TRBJ2-4 and V is TRBV28; 8 nucleotides match TRBD1. This CDR3 contains 21 residues. J was trimmed by 0 bases and V by 6 bases; bases with no gene match: 22. Germline values: CDR1 MDHEN, CDR2 SYDVKM. CDR3 coding DNA: TGTGCCAGCAGCCCACCTGGTTATCGGACCGGGACAGGTCTAGCCAAAAACATTCAGTACTTC. Encoded protein: CASSPPGYRTGTGLAKNIQYF.

The rearrangement joins TRBV6-5 to TRBJ2-7, with D possibly matching TRBD2 (7 bases). Trimming took off 0 bases at V and 1 base at J, with 13 bases between the two ends. Germline V CDR1 and CDR2: MNHEY, SVGAGI. This CDR3 region has 16 residues. The CDR3 DNA is TGTGCCAGCAGTTACTCTTACGGGGGGCCTTCCTACGAGCAGTACTTC. Encoded protein: CASSYSYGGPSYEQYF.

This clone was seen a few times. The rearrangement joins TRBV28 to TRBJ2-1, with 8 bases aligning to TRBD2. The CDR3 has 17 residues. The V gene end was trimmed by 3 bases and the J gene end by 2 bases; junction bases not matched to a gene: 9. Germline V gene lookup returns CDR1 MDHEN and CDR2 SYDVKM. CDR3 DNA sequence: TGTGCCAGCAGTTTTGGAGGCTCGGGGGGGACCTACAATGAGCAGTTCTTC. Encoded protein: CASSFGGSGGTYNEQFF.

The V gene is TRBV9, the J gene TRBJ2-1; 12 nucleotides agree with TRBD2. Germline V lookup: CDR1 SGDLS, CDR2 YYNGEE. The CDR3 is 16 amino acids. V lost 4 bases, J lost 10 bases, and 12 bases stayed unmatched. Here the CDR3 DNA reads TGTGCCAGCAGCCCCCGGACTAGCGGGAAGGGACGGGAGCAGTTCTTC. It translates to CASSPRTSGKGREQFF.

The rearrangement links TRBV5-4 to TRBJ2-1, with 11 bases fitting TRBD2. Germline assignment: CDR1 SGHNT and CDR2 YYREEE (reference sequence). This CDR3 contains 15 residues. Trimming took 7 bases from V and 5 from J; bases not matched to a gene: 8. DNA of the CDR3: TGTGCCAGCCGACCAGGGACTAGCGGAAACAATGAGCAGTTCTTC. Its protein is CASRPGTSGNNEQFF.

This rearrangement joins TRBV30 to TRBJ1-2; D gene ambiguous. Per the germline V gene, CDR1 is GTSNPN and CDR2 is SVGIG (reference sequence). This CDR3 contains 13 residues. With 0 bases removed from V and 4 bases from J, the gap between germline ends came to 9 bases. The CDR3 sequence: CAWSVRGPYGYTF. Written as DNA, the CDR3 is TGTGCCTGGAGTGTACGTGGGCCCTATGGCTACACCTTC. The whole variable domain, remainder taken from reference TRBV30 and TRBJ1-2, is SQTIHQWPATLVQPVGSPLSLECTVEGTSNPNLYWYRQAAGRGLQLLFYSVGIGQISSEVPQNLSASRPQDRQFILSSKKLLLSDSGFYLCAWSVRGPYGYTFGSGTRLTVV.

The chain is built from TRBV11-2 and TRBJ2-1; 10 nucleotides align to TRBD2. Trimming removed 4 bases from V and 8 bases from J; junction bases left unmatched: 5. Germline V gene data show CDR1 as SGHAT and CDR2 as FQNNGV. The CDR3 is 14 residues long. The CDR3 reads CASSYLAGEDEQFF. DNA of the CDR3: TGTGCCAGCAGCTACCTAGCGGGAGAGGATGAGCAGTTCTTC. The full variable domain, with the rest looked up from reference TRBV11-2 and TRBJ2-1, is EAGVAQSPRYKIIEKRQSVAFWCNPISGHATLYWYQQILGQGPKLLIQFQNNGVVDDSQLPKDRFSAERLKGVDSTLKIQPAKLEDSAVYLCASSYLAGEDEQFFGPGTRLTVL.

A few counts support this clone. For the CDR3, the DNA is TGTGCCAGCACCCACAGTACCGGAAACACCATATATTTT. It encodes CASTHSTGNTIYF. The chain combines TRBV2 with TRBJ1-3; D uncertain. The CDR3 loop spans 13 amino acids. The V end lost 7 bases, the J end lost 4 bases, and 11 bases lay between the germline ends. Germline V CDR1 and CDR2: SNHLY, FYNNEI.